The entry that follows covers one T cell receptor beta chain sequence. Its antigen is as yet unknown. The data are from a study of vaccination and CD4 T cells after COVID-19. Study-level information: Median time from COVID diagnosis to post-COVID sampling was over 85 days (35 to 161). Investigators stimulated cells with overlapping spike peptides drawn from SARS-CoV-2, HCoV-NL63, HCoV-OC43 and HCoV-229E.

Sequencing of DNA taken from cultured CD4+ T cells relied on the Oncomine TCR Beta short-read assay. In this case, cultured CD4+ T cells provided the extracted genomic DNA. Using its own MiXCR run on the PCR reads, TCRdb lists one record per CDR3 protein. This table holds 9,500 to 10,000 distinct CDR3 sequences, around 49% found once. The treatment denotes: approximately nine-day PBMC culture with coronavirus spike peptide pools or control peptides (ViraFEST assay). PCR tests turned positive between March and December 2020, before US Alpha, Beta and Delta variants. V lost 0 bases to trimming and J lost 6 bases, with 12 bases between them. Per the germline V gene, CDR1 is DFQATT and CDR2 is SNEGSKA (reference sequence). The CDR3 has 15 amino acids.

The TCR comes from a human donor who had recovered from COVID-19. The sample taken for sequencing was CD4+ T cells from blood, cultured in vitro. The chain carries TRBV20-1 and TRBJ1-6, with a weak D call TRBD1 (6 bases). CDR3 region: CSARDPTGTNSPLHF. CDR3 in DNA: TGCAGTGCTAGAGATCCCACAGGGACTAATTCACCCCTCCACTTT.